This TCR beta chain was profiled in a study of blood T cell repertoires in COVID-19. The wider study: There were acute and convalescent COVID-19 samples, and they came from the United States, Italy and Spain. T cells, B-cell-depleted T cells, or PBMCs provided the cDNA or gDNA that served as material.

Original handling: From reference gene primer amplification, estimates of nucleated cell counts were derived. Clones were read by immunoSEQ multiplex PCR, and TCRdb kept only the in-frame ones, dropping some. Clone size and V and J calls were adopted from that table, with D and trimming inferred from the DNA. This sample has about 670,000 clones; 70% to 90% occur once, and the top ten carry over 0.2%. This CDR3 has 16 amino acids. Deletions cut 0 bases from V and 2 bases from J, with 14 bases between. The germline V gene encodes CDR1 SGHDT and CDR2 YYEEEE. The TCR sequence derives from a woman aged 18-30 years with acute or convalescent COVID-19. This rearrangement joins TRBV5-6 to TRBJ1-2; D unclear. The material sequenced was peripheral blood. The CDR3 DNA follows: TGTGCCAGCAGCTTGGGGCTGTCCGACTTGAACTATGGCTACACCTTC. Translating gives CASSLGLSDLNYGYTF.